Following are 20 T cell receptor beta chains from one sample sequenced in a study of PD-1 and CTLA-4 blockade in melanoma. Clones were read by immunoSEQ multiplex PCR, and TCRdb kept only the in-frame ones, dropping some. The sample shows 30,000 to 35,000 clones, roughly 90% of them seen only once. Sequencing used CD8+ T cells from peripheral blood, obtained from a patient given anti-PD-1 treatment. The receptor source for this set is a human donor with melanoma.

The rearrangement uses TRBV12-3 or TRBV12-4 and TRBJ1-2; possible D gene TRBD1, 6 bases. The ends were cut back, 5 bases at V and 7 bases at J, with 11 bases in the middle. This CDR3 has 12 residues. CDR3 region: CASSPGVAGYTF. The CDR3 DNA reads TGTGCCAGCAGTCCAGGGGTCGCTGGCTACACCTTC.

This clone came up once. The chain links TRBV28 to TRBJ2-1, with a possible D match to TRBD1 (5 bases). This CDR3 is built from 16 residues. Trimming pared 7 bases from V and 0 bases from J, leaving 16 bases between. From germline, CDR1 is MDHEN and CDR2 SYDVKM. CDR3 in DNA: TGTGCCAGCACCTACGACAGAACGAGCTCCTACAATGAGCAGTTCTTC. Translating gives CASTYDRTSSYNEQFF. The variable domain in full, with the rest retrieved from reference TRBV28 and TRBJ2-1, is DVKVTQSSRYLVKRTGEKVFLECVQDMDHENMFWYRQDPGLGLRLIYFSYDVKMKEKGDIPEGYSVSREKKERFSLILESASTNQTSMYLCASTYDRTSSYNEQFFGPGTRLTVL.

The V and J genes are TRBV5-1 and TRBJ1-1; the D gene is possibly TRBD1 (6 bases). The V end was cut by 4 bases, the J end by 7 bases, with 11 bases between. From germline, CDR1 is SGHRS and CDR2 YFSETQ. This CDR3 has 12 amino acids. DNA of the CDR3: TGCGCCAGCAGCAGTCAGGGGAATGAAGCTTTCTTT. Translation gives CASSSQGNEAFF.

This rearrangement joins TRBV14 to TRBJ2-1; D is ambiguous. The CDR3 has 16 amino acids. Trimming pared 1 base from V and 1 base from J, leaving 11 bases between. Germline V gene data show CDR1 as SGHDN and CDR2 as FVKESK. CDR3 residues: CASSQAPYGSYNEQFF. CDR3 DNA: TGTGCCAGCAGCCAAGCCCCGTACGGTTCCTACAATGAGCAGTTCTTC.

J is TRBJ2-3 and V is TRBV27; TRBD1 agrees at 7 bases. Losses at the gene ends were 5 bases for V and 8 bases for J; bases not matched to a gene: 13. Germline V gene data show CDR1 as MNHEY and CDR2 as SMNVEV (reference sequence). This CDR3 spans 15 amino acids. CDR3 loop: CASSATGYLATTQYF. Here the CDR3 DNA reads TGTGCCAGCAGTGCGACAGGGTATCTTGCTACTACGCAGTATTTT.

V gene TRBV11-2 combines with J gene TRBJ2-7; D is perhaps TRBD1 or TRBD2 (5 bases each). CDR3 length: 13 residues. The V and J ends lost 5 bases and 0 bases respectively, with 8 bases between them. Per germline, CDR1 SGHAT and CDR2 FQNNGV. CDR3 nucleotides: TGTGCCAGCAGCCCTGGGGGCTCCTACGAGCAGTACTTC. The encoded protein is CASSPGGSYEQYF.

The chain joins TRBV5-1 to TRBJ2-7, with 8 bases identical to TRBD1. The germline V gene has CDR1 SGHRS and CDR2 YFSETQ. This CDR3 comprises 14 residues. The ends lost 2 bases at V and 7 bases at J; junction bases unmatched: 8. The CDR3 bases are TGCGCCAGCAGCTTCCTGACAGGGGTAGAAGAGCAGTACTTC. Amino acid sequence: CASSFLTGVEEQYF.

The chain couples TRBV4-1 to TRBJ2-2; the D gene is possibly TRBD1 (6 bases). Trimming left V 5 bases short and J 6 bases short, with 16 bases between. CDR1 is MGHRA, CDR2 YSYEKL, per germline. The CDR3 extends over 15 amino acids. CDR3: CASSSGVASAGELFF. CDR3 bases: TGCGCCAGCAGCTCAGGGGTAGCGTCGGCCGGGGAGCTGTTTTTT.

This sequence joins TRBV6-2 or TRBV6-3 and TRBJ2-5, with D possibly being TRBD1 or TRBD2 (6 bases each). From germline, CDR1 is MNHEY and CDR2 SVGEGT. V was shortened by 7 bases and J by 1 base, with 19 bases between the two germline ends. The CDR3 is 16 residues long. The CDR3 DNA follows: TGTGCCAGCACCCCCGAGGGGGGCGCAGGCCAAGAGACCCAGTACTTC. As protein: CASTPEGGAGQETQYF.

The rearrangement uses TRBV28 and TRBJ2-3; 8 bases fit TRBD2. V trimming: 5 bases; J trimming: 0 bases; junction bases outside the gene matches: 4. Germline CDR1 reads MDHEN; CDR2 reads SYDVKM. The CDR3 length is 15 residues. CDR3 DNA sequence: TGTGCCAGCAGTACCTTAGCGGGAAGCACAGATACGCAGTATTTT. Translation gives CASSTLAGSTDTQYF.

This clone was found a few times. V gene TRBV10-2 combines with J gene TRBJ1-3; a possible D gene is TRBD1 (6 bases). V gave up 9 bases and J gave up 0 bases, with 18 bases separating them. Germline CDR1 and CDR2: WSHSY and SAAADI. The CDR3 covers 16 residues. Here the CDR3 reads CARHAGERVSGNTIYF. In DNA, the CDR3 is TGCGCCAGGCACGCAGGGGAGCGGGTCTCTGGAAACACCATATATTTT.

The chain has TRBV2 and TRBJ2-5; no reliable D call. CDR1 is SNHLY and CDR2 is FYNNEI in the germline V gene. This CDR3 comprises 12 residues. The V gene lost 6 bases and the J gene lost 5 bases, with 10 bases spanning the gap. CDR3 in DNA: TGTGCCAGCAGCGACGAAGGGGAGACCCAGTACTTC. Protein product: CASSDEGETQYF.

The V call is TRBV28, the J call TRBJ2-7, with 13 bases fitting TRBD2. This CDR3 has 16 residues. V was pared by 3 bases and J by 1 base, with 3 bases of the junction left unmatched. The V gene's germline CDR1 is MDHEN and CDR2 SYDVKM. CDR3 amino acids: CASSFGTSGNSYEQYF. CDR3 nucleotides: TGTGCCAGCAGTTTTGGGACTAGCGGGAATTCCTACGAGCAGTACTTC. The full variable domain, rest sourced from reference TRBV28 and TRBJ2-7, is DVKVTQSSRYLVKRTGEKVFLECVQDMDHENMFWYRQDPGLGLRLIYFSYDVKMKEKGDIPEGYSVSREKKERFSLILESASTNQTSMYLCASSFGTSGNSYEQYFGPGTRLTVT.

This clone was found once. J is TRBJ2-3 and V is TRBV18; D could derive from TRBD1 or TRBD2 (5 bases each). The germline V and J ends were trimmed by 8 bases and 1 base, with 16 bases remaining between them. Per the germline V gene, CDR1 is KGHSH and CDR2 is LQKENI. There are 15 residues in the CDR3. The CDR3 DNA reads TGTGCCAGCAGAGGGGTCAGTCGAGGCACAGATACGCAGTATTTT. Its translation is CASRGVSRGTDTQYF. Looking up the rest from reference TRBV18 and TRBJ2-3 gives the full variable domain: NAGVMQNPRHLVRRRGQEARLRCSPMKGHSHVYWYRQLPEEGLKFMVYLQKENIIDESGMPKERFSAEFPKEGPSILRIQQVVRGDSAAYFCASRGVSRGTDTQYFGPGTRLTVL.

The V call is TRBV30, the J call TRBJ2-1; 8 bases match TRBD1. Germline V gene lookup returns CDR1 GTSNPN and CDR2 SVGIG (reference sequence). The CDR3 runs to 15 residues. Trimming at V came to 0 bases and at J to 8 bases, leaving 9 bases not matched to a gene. CDR3 DNA sequence: TGTGCCTGGAGTGTCGGGGCAGGGGGCGAAGATGAGCAGTTCTTC. It encodes CAWSVGAGGEDEQFF.

This clone was counted once. CDR3 loop: CASRRTGVNTEAFF. The CDR3 DNA reads TGTGCCAGCAGAAGGACAGGGGTGAACACTGAAGCTTTCTTT. The chain is built from TRBV6-5 and TRBJ1-1, with 9 bases lining up with TRBD1. The ends lost 6 bases at V and 0 bases at J; junction bases unmatched: 2. Germline assignment: CDR1 MNHEY and CDR2 SVGAGI. The CDR3 length is 14 residues.

The chain employs TRBV4-1 and TRBJ2-7, with D possibly matching TRBD1 (7 bases). V was trimmed by 0 bases and J by 4 bases, leaving 25 bases between them. The germline V gene has CDR1 MGHRA and CDR2 YSYEKL. CDR3 length equals 19 residues. The CDR3 nucleotides are TGCGCCAGCAGCCAAGATCCTACCGGAGGGACAAGGGGGCTTTACGAGCAGTACTTC. Encoded protein: CASSQDPTGGTRGLYEQYF.

The chain recombines TRBV2 with TRBJ1-5; 7 nucleotides match TRBD1. V shed 3 bases and J 5 bases; nucleotides not matched to a gene: 13. The CDR3 totals 17 residues. Germline CDR1 reads SNHLY; CDR2 reads FYNNEI. The CDR3 region has the DNA TGTGCCAGCAGTGATCCACCTACAGGGGTCGACCATCAGCCCCAGCATTTT. It yields the protein CASSDPPTGVDHQPQHF.

This clone was seen only once. This sequence joins TRBV19 and TRBJ2-2; 8 nucleotides match TRBD2. The junction had 4 bases not matched to a gene; V was cut back by 9 bases and J by 4 bases. CDR1 is LNHDA, CDR2 SQIVND, per germline (reference sequence). This CDR3 comprises 13 residues. The CDR3 nucleotides read TGTGCCAGCCGGGGGGGGTTCACCGGGGAGCTGTTTTTT. This codes for CASRGGFTGELFF.

V and J are TRBV19 and TRBJ2-1; D is possibly TRBD1 (6 bases). This CDR3 has 13 residues. Between the trimmed V and J ends, which lost 6 bases and 12 bases, there was a span of 18 bases. Germline CDR1 reads LNHDA; CDR2 reads SQIVND (reference sequence). This CDR3 is CASSPGQGSWQFF. CDR3 DNA: TGTGCCAGTAGCCCAGGGCAGGGGAGTTGGCAGTTCTTC.